The T cell receptor (beta chain) under discussion was sequenced for a study of shared clonotypes between healthy human individuals. Study-wide background: Researchers drew samples from two women and a few men aged 18 to 49. Notes on the study in general: Large sequencing depth failed to make sorted-subset sequencing complete, rarefaction showed.

V lost 0 bases to trimming and J lost 5 bases; unmatched junction nucleotides: 5. Looked up from germline, CDR1 is KGHSH and CDR2 is LQKENI. The CDR3 sequence is 16 residues long. In the sorted-subset replicate PCRs, roughly 210 ng DNA, 25,000 to 35,000 T cell genomes, was used. The repertoire was sequenced with immunoSEQ multiplex PCR; TCRdb's copy has only in-frame clones and lacks some. The sample records a few million clones, approximately 92% being singletons. Points on this clone: Its antigen is unidentified.

The receptor was derived from a man aged 18 to 30 in good health. The chain is built from TRBV18 and TRBJ2-1, with TRBD2 matching over 9 bases. The sample consisted of naive CD4+ T cells sorted from blood. Subset indicated: CD45RA+ positively selected. The CDR3 loop is CASSPPGLARDNEQFF. CDR3 nucleotide sequence: TGTGCCAGCTCACCACCAGGACTAGCGAGGGACAATGAGCAGTTCTTC. The full variable domain, rest sourced from reference TRBV18 and TRBJ2-1, is NAGVMQNPRHLVRRRGQEARLRCSPMKGHSHVYWYRQLPEEGLKFMVYLQKENIIDESGMPKERFSAEFPKEGPSILRIQQVVRGDSAAYFCASSPPGLARDNEQFFGPGTRLTVL.